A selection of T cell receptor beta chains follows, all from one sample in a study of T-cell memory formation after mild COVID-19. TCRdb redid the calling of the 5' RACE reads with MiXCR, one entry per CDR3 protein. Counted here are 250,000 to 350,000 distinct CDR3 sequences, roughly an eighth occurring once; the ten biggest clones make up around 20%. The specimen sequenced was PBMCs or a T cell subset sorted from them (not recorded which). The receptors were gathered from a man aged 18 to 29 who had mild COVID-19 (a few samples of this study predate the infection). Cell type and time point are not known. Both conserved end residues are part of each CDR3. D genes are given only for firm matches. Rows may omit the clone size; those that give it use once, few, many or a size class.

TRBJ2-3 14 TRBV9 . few CASSVATPADTQYF TGTGCCAGCAGCGTAGCCACACCCGCAGATACGCAGTATTTT
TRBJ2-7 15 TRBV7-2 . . CASSFSGVTFYEQYF TGTGCCAGCAGCTTTAGCGGCGTCACTTTCTACGAGCAGTACTTC
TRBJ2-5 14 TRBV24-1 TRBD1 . CATSDTGGEETQYF TGTGCCACCAGTGACACAGGGGGCGAAGAGACCCAGTACTTC
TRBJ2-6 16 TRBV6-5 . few CASSYFGTSGANVLTF TGTGCCAGCAGTTACTTCGGAACATCTGGGGCCAACGTCCTGACTTTC
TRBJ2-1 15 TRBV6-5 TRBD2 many CASSESGGAYNEQFF TGTGCCAGCAGTGAGAGCGGGGGGGCGTACAATGAGCAGTTCTTC
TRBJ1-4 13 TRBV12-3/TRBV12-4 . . CASSPGWGEKLFF TGTGCCAGCAGCCCCGGGTGGGGTGAAAAACTGTTTTTT
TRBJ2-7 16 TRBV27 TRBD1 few CASSSSVGDRFDEQYF TGTGCCAGCAGTTCATCCGTAGGGGACAGGTTCGACGAGCAGTACTTC
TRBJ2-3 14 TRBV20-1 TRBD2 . CSAIGLASTDTQYF TGCAGTGCTATCGGACTAGCTAGCACAGATACGCAGTATTTT
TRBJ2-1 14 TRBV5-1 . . CASSSPGQGDEQFF TGCGCCAGCAGCTCGCCAGGGCAGGGCGATGAGCAGTTCTTC
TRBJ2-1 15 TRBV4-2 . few CASSARTSSYNEQFF TGTGCCAGCAGCGCCCGGACGAGCTCCTACAATGAGCAGTTCTTC
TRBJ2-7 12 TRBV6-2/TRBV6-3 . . CASSSRRYEQYF TGTGCCAGCAGTTCAAGGAGGTACGAGCAGTACTTC
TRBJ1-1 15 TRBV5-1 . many CASSSGWGMNTEAFF TGCGCCAGCAGCTCGGGTTGGGGAATGAACACTGAAGCTTTCTTT
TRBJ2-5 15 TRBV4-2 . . CASSHGGGLQETQYF TGTGCCAGCAGCCATGGGGGGGGGCTGCAAGAGACCCAGTACTTC
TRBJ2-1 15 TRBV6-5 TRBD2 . CASRRRTSGGDEQFF TGTGCCAGCAGGCGACGGACTAGCGGGGGCGATGAGCAGTTCTTC
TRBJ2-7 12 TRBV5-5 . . CASSTRLPEQYF TGTGCCAGCAGCACCAGGCTACCCGAGCAGTACTTC
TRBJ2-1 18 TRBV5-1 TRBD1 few CASSFHYIDRATYNEQFF TGCGCCAGCAGCTTCCACTATATCGACAGGGCTACCTACAATGAGCAGTTCTTC
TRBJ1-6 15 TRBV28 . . CASSGSRADNSPLHF TGTGCCAGCAGTGGGTCAAGGGCCGATAATTCACCCCTCCACTTT
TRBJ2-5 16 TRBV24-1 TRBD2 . CATSDRGGPLGESQYF TGTGCCACCAGTGATCGGGGGGGACCCCTTGGAGAGTCCCAGTACTTC
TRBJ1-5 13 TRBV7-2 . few CASSLGMRDPQHF TGTGCCAGCAGCCTAGGAATGAGGGATCCCCAGCATTTT
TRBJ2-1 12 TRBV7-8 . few CASSPVQYEQFF TGTGCCAGCAGCCCGGTTCAGTATGAGCAGTTCTTC
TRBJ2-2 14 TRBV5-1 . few CASSAKTDTGELFF TGCGCCAGCAGCGCCAAGACAGATACCGGGGAGCTGTTTTTT
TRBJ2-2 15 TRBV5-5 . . CASSLALLRTGELFF TGTGCCAGCAGCTTGGCTCTTCTGCGCACCGGGGAGCTGTTTTTT
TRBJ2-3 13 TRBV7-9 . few CASSPTHPDTQYF TGTGCCAGCTCACCGACCCACCCAGATACGCAGTATTTT
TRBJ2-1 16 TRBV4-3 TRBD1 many CASSQVGDRGRNEQFF TGCGCCAGCAGCCAAGTGGGTGACAGGGGGCGAAATGAGCAGTTCTTC